This TCR beta chain was sequenced in a study of early T cells in non-severe SARS-CoV-2 infection. As for the study in general: Sequenced material consisted of bulk RNA (from unsorted whole blood), and chains were unpaired. Notes on the study in general: VDJdb-based matching was biased toward anti-spike CD8 responses and missed private and CD4 specificities.

Germline CDR1 and CDR2: LNHDA and SQIVND (reference sequence). The CDR3 length is 13 residues. Worth noting for this clonotype: Its antigen remains unidentified. The junction departs from the called germline gene at one end, perhaps through a read error.

The TCR library protocol attached unique molecular identifiers to the individual cDNA molecules. TCRdb called the 5' RACE reads again in MiXCR, with one record for every CDR3 protein. Of 70,000 to 95,000 distinct CDR3 sequences listed, over 9% are singletons. Sequenced: whole blood. This sequence originates from an adult who was a healthcare worker with PCR-confirmed SARS-CoV-2 infection or an uninfected control (not recorded which). V gene TRBV19 combines with J gene TRBJ2-1, with D perhaps TRBD2 (6 bases). DNA for the CDR3: TGTACCAGTAGTCAGCTCGGGAGCGGGGAGCAGTTCTTC. Its translation is CTSSQLGSGEQFF.